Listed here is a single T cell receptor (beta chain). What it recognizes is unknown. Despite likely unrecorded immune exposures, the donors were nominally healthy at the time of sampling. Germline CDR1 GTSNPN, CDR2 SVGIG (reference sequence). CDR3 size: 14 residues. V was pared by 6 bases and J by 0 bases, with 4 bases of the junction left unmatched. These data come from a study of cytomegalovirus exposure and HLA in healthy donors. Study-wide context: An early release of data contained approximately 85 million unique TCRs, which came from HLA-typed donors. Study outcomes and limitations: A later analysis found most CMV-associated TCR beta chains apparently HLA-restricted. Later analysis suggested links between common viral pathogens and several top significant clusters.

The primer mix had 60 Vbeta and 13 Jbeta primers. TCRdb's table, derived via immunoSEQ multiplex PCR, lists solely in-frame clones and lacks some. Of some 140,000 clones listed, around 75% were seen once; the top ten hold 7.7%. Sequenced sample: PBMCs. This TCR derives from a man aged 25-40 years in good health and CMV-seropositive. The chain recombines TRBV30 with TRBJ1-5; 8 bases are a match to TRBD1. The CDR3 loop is CACSGQVSNQPQHF. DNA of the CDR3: TGTGCCTGTTCGGGACAGGTTAGCAATCAGCCCCAGCATTTT.